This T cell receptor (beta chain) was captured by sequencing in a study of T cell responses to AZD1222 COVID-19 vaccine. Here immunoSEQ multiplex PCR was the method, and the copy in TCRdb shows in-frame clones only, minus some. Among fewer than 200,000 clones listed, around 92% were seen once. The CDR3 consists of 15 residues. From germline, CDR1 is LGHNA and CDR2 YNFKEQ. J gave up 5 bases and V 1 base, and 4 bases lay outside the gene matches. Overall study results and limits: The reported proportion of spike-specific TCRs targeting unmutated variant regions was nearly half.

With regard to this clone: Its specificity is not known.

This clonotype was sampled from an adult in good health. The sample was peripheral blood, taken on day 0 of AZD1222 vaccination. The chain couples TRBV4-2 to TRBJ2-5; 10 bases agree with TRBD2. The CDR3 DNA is TGTGCCAGCAGCCAAGGCGGACTAGCGGAGGAGACCCAGTACTTC. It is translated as CASSQGGLAEETQYF.